This T cell receptor (beta chain) was identified in a study of shared clonotypes between healthy human individuals. Study summary: Aged 18 to 49, the donors were a couple of women and a few men. General study findings and limits: Generally, naive subsets (rather than memory subsets) showed larger estimated richness.

In the sorted-subset replicate PCRs, 200 ng DNA, roughly 29,000 T cell genomes, was used. The assay was immunoSEQ multiplex PCR, and TCRdb's table has in-frame clones only and misses some. The data show roughly 2.1 million clones, roughly 91% seen once. Trimming took 0 bases from V and 1 from J, leaving 12 bases between them. The CDR3 loop spans 16 amino acids. Per germline, CDR1 MNHEY and CDR2 SMNVEV (reference sequence). CD45RO-negative, CCR7-selected cells formed the naive CD8 fraction, which excluded terminally differentiated effector memory CD45RA+ cells. This clone was seen a few times. Antigen: not known.

The chain joins TRBV27 to TRBJ1-1, with a possible D match to TRBD1 (5 bases). The origin of this receptor is a man between 18 and 35 years old in good health. Some clones in this sample may be carry-over from other donors' samples. The sequencing input was naive CD8+ T cells from PBMCs. CDR3 bases: TGTGCCAGCAGTTTATCGATCGAAGGGGCGAACACTGAAGCTTTCTTT. Encoded protein: CASSLSIEGANTEAFF.